The T cell receptor beta chain under discussion was sequenced for a study of OX40 agonist ivuxolimab in advanced cancers. Study at large: Of the participants, 40% to 50% had some prior anti-PD-1, anti-PD-L1 or anti-CTLA-4 therapy, which was allowed.

Profiling relied on immunoSEQ multiplex PCR, and the TCRdb table lists in-frame clones only, not all of them. The repertoire includes around 70,000 clones, approximately 84% of them detected once, and roughly 5.3% sits in the top ten. Overall study results and limits: Clonal expansion was among the lowest in partial responders at 0.1-3.0 mg/kg, especially CD8+.

Trimming took off 1 base at V and 1 base at J, with 9 bases between the two ends. This CDR3 is built from 15 residues. From germline, CDR1 is SEHNR and CDR2 FQNEAQ (reference sequence). With baseline, cycle 4 day 1, and cycle 7 day 1 as timepoints, blood was sampled. In regard to this clone: Its specificity is not known.

This chain links TRBV7-9 with TRBJ2-3, with no clear D. The material sequenced was CD4+ or CD8+ T cells sorted from blood, taken in a trial of the OX40 agonist ivuxolimab. This receptor was taken from an adult with an advanced solid tumor such as melanoma, head and neck, liver or kidney cancer. The CDR3 DNA follows: TGTGCCAGCAGCTTAGTGTCAGCACGCACAGATACGCAGTATTTT. Protein product: CASSLVSARTDTQYF.